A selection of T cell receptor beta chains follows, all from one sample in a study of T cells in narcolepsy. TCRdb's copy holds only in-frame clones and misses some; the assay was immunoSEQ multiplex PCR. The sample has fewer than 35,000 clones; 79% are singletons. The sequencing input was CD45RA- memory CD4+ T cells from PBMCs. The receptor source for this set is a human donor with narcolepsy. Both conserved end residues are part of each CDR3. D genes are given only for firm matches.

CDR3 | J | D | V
CASIKGAGVNEQFF | TRBJ2-1 | TRBD2 | TRBV27
CASSHPGQAYYEQYF | TRBJ2-7 | - | TRBV4-1
CASSPPRRGPANEQFF | TRBJ2-1 | - | TRBV18
CASTLATPWVARRQETQYF | TRBJ2-5 | - | TRBV6-4
CASSLGRGQETQYF | TRBJ2-5 | - | TRBV5-1
CASSRGQGPRSANEKLFF | TRBJ1-4 | TRBD1 | TRBV7-9
CASSLILGGDGYTF | TRBJ1-2 | - | TRBV5-1
CASSYLSRQNSPLHF | TRBJ1-6 | - | TRBV6-5
CATQGALSSGNTIYF | TRBJ1-3 | TRBD1 | TRBV10-3
CAWGNRGLYGYTF | TRBJ1-2 | TRBD1 | TRBV30
CASSQDAASYEQYF | TRBJ2-7 | - | TRBV4-2
CASSSRTGHLSGANVLTF | TRBJ2-6 | TRBD1 | TRBV7-9